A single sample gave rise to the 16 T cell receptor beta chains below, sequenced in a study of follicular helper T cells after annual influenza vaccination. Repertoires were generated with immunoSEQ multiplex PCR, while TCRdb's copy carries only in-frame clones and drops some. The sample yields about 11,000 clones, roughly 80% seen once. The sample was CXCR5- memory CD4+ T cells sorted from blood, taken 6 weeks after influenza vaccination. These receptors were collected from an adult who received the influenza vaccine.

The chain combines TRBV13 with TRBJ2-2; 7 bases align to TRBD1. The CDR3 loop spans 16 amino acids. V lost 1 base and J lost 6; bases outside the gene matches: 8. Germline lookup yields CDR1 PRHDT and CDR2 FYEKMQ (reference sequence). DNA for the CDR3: TGTGCCAGCAGCTTAGTTACGAACAGGGGACCCGGGGAGCTGTTTTTT. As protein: CASSLVTNRGPGELFF.

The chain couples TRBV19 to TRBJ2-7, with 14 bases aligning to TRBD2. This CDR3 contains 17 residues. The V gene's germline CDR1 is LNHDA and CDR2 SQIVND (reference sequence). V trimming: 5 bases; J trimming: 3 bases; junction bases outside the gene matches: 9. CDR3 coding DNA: TGTGCCAGTAGTCCGTTGACTAGCGGGAGGGCCGGCTACGAGCAGTACTTC. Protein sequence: CASSPLTSGRAGYEQYF.

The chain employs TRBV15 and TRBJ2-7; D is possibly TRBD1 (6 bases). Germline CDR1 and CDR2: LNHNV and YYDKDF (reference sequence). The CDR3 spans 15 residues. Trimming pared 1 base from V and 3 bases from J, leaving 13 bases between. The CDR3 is CATSRGQGPHYEQYF. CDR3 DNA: TGTGCCACCAGCAGAGGCCAGGGGCCCCACTACGAGCAGTACTTC. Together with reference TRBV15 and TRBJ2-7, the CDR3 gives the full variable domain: DAMVIQNPRYQVTQFGKPVTLSCSQTLNHNVMYWYQQKSSQAPKLLFHYYDKDFNNEADTPDNFQSRRPNTSFCFLDIRSPGLGDTAMYLCATSRGQGPHYEQYFGPGTRLTVT.

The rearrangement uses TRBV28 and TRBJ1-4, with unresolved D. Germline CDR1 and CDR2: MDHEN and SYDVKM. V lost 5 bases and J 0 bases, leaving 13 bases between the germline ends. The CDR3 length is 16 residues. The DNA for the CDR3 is TGTGCCAGCAGTCCCGCGGCAATTGCAACTAATGAAAAACTGTTTTTT. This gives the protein CASSPAAIATNEKLFF.

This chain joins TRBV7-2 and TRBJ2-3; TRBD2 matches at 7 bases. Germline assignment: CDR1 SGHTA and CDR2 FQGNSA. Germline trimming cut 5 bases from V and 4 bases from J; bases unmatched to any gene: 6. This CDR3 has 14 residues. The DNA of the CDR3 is TGTGCCAGCAGCCTCGGACTAGTCCCAGATACGCAGTATTTT. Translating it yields CASSLGLVPDTQYF. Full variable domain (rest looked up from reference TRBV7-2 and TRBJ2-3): GAGVSQSPSNKVTEKGKDVELRCDPISGHTALYWYRQSLGQGLEFLIYFQGNSAPDKSGLPSDRFSAERTGGSVSTLTIQRTQQEDSAVYLCASSLGLVPDTQYFGPGTRLTVL.

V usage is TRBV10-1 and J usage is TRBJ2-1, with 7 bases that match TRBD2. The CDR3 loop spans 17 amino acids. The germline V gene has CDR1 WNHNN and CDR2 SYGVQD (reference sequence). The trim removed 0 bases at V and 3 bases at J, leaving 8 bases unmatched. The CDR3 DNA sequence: TGCGCCAGCAGTGAGTCGACTCTGGCGGGAGTCTACAATGAGCAGTTCTTC. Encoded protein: CASSESTLAGVYNEQFF.

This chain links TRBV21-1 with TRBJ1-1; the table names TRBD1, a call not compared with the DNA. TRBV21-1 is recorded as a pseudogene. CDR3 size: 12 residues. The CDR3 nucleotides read TGTGCCAGCATTAAGACACCCACTGAAGCTTTCTTT. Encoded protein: CASIKTPTEAFF.

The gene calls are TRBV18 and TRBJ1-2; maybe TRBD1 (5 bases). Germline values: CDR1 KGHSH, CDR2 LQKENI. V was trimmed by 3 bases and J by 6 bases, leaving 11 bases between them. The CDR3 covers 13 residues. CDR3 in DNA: TGTGCCAGCTCACCGCGGGACTTGGATGGCTACACCTTC. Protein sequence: CASSPRDLDGYTF.

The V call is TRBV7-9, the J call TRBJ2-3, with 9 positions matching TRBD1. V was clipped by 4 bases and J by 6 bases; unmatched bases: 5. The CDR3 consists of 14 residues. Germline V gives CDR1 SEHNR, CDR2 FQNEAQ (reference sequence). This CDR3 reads CASSSQGAGDTQYF. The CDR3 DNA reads TGTGCCAGCAGCTCACAGGGGGCAGGGGATACGCAGTATTTT.

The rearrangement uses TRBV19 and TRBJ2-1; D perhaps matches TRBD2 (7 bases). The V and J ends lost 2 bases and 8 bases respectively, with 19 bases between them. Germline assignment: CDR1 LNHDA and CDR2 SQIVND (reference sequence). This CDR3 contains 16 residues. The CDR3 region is CASSIRRGGAFHEQFF. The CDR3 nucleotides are TGTGCCAGTAGTATAAGGCGAGGGGGGGCATTCCATGAGCAGTTCTTC.

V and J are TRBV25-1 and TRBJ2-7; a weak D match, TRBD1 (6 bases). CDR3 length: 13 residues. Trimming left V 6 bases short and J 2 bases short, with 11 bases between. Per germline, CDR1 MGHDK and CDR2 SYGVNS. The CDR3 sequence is CASSLQGPYEQYF. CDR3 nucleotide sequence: TGTGCCAGCAGCCTACAGGGCCCCTACGAGCAGTACTTC.

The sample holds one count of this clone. The CDR3 here is CASSPTPPGPGELFF. The CDR3 region has the DNA TGTGCCAGCAGTCCGACCCCCCCCGGGCCCGGGGAGCTGTTTTTT. This chain connects TRBV9 to TRBJ2-2; D remains unclear. The CDR3 runs to 15 residues. The V gene's germline CDR1 is SGDLS and CDR2 YYNGEE. V lost 5 bases, J lost 6 bases, and 17 bases lay in between.

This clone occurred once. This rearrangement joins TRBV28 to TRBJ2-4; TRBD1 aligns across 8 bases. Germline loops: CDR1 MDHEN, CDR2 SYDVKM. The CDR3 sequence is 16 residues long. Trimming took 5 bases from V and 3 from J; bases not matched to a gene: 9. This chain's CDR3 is CASSPSDRDYKNIQYF. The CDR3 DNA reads TGTGCCAGCAGTCCCTCGGACAGGGATTACAAAAACATTCAGTACTTC. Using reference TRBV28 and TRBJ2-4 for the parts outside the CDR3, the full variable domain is DVKVTQSSRYLVKRTGEKVFLECVQDMDHENMFWYRQDPGLGLRLIYFSYDVKMKEKGDIPEGYSVSREKKERFSLILESASTNQTSMYLCASSPSDRDYKNIQYFGAGTRLSVL.

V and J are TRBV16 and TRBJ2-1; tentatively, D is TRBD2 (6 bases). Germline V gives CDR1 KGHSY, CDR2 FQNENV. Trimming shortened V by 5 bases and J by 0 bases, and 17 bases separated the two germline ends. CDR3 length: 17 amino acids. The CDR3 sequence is CASSRSGPRSSYNEQFF. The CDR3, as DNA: TGTGCCAGCAGCAGAAGCGGGCCCCGGAGCTCCTACAATGAGCAGTTCTTC.

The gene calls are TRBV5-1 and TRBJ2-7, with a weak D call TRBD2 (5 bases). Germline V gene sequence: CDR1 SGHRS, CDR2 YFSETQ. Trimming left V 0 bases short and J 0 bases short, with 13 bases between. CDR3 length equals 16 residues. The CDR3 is CASSLVPAASSYEQYF. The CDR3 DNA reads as TGCGCCAGCAGCTTGGTACCAGCGGCCAGCTCCTACGAGCAGTACTTC.

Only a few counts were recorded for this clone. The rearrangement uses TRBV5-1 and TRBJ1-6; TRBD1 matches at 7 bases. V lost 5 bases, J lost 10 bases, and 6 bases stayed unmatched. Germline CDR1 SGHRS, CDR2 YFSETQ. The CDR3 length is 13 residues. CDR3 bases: TGCGCCAGCAGAGACAGGGTAGACTCACCCCTCCACTTT. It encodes CASRDRVDSPLHF.